These 28 T cell receptor beta chains came from one sample sequenced in a study of shared clonotypes between healthy human individuals. The repertoire was sequenced with immunoSEQ multiplex PCR; TCRdb's copy has only in-frame clones and lacks some. The table records about 2.3 million clones, more than 85% of them present only once. The sample was naive CD4+ T cells from PBMCs. Subset specified: CD45RA+ positively selected. The receptors shown here come from a man aged 18-30 years in good health. Some clones in this sample may be carry-over from other donors' samples.

The chain couples TRBV10-3 to TRBJ1-2; D is undetermined. The CDR3 has 12 residues. Germline CDR1 and CDR2: ENHRY and SYGVKD. V was trimmed by 0 bases and J by 8 bases, leaving 7 bases between them. The chain's CDR3 is CAISESGIGYTF. The CDR3 bases are TGTGCCATCAGTGAGTCTGGGATCGGCTACACCTTC.

The chain is built from TRBV11-3 and TRBJ2-2, with a tentative D call TRBD1 (5 bases). The germline gives CDR1 SGHNT, CDR2 YENEEA. This CDR3 has 15 residues. Trimming removed 1 base at V and 6 bases at J, with 12 bases between. CDR3 sequence (DNA): TGTGCCAGCAGCTTAGGGGGCGATAGGTCCGGGGAGCTGTTTTTT. Its protein is CASSLGGDRSGELFF.

The rearrangement links TRBV6-6 to TRBJ1-5, with 9 bases matching TRBD1. Germline lookup yields CDR1 MNHNY and CDR2 SVGAGI (reference sequence). The trim removed 7 bases at V and 3 bases at J, leaving 10 bases unmatched. There are 16 residues in the CDR3. CDR3 sequence (DNA): TGTGCCAGCAATCTGGGGGACAGGGATTACAATCAGCCCCAGCATTTT. Translated: CASNLGDRDYNQPQHF.

CDR3 coding DNA: TGCGCCAGCAGCCCGCGCTCTCCCGGGACCCGTGGGCACACCGGGGAGCTGTTTTTT. It encodes CASSPRSPGTRGHTGELFF. The chain uses TRBV5-1 and TRBJ2-2; D is tentatively TRBD1 or TRBD2 (5 bases each). Germline V gene lookup returns CDR1 SGHRS and CDR2 YFSETQ. V lost 4 bases to trimming and J lost 3 bases, with 25 bases between them. The CDR3 spans 19 residues.

The chain joins TRBV9 to TRBJ2-3, with TRBD2 matching over 7 bases. CDR3 length: 13 amino acids. J gave up 11 bases and V 3 bases, and 9 bases lay outside the gene matches. Looked up from germline, CDR1 is SGDLS and CDR2 is YYNGEE. CDR3 nucleotide sequence: TGTGCCAGCAGCGGCCGACTAGCAATAAGGCAGTATTTT. Translated: CASSGRLAIRQYF.

The V gene is TRBV4-1, the J gene TRBJ2-7; tentatively, D is TRBD1 or TRBD2 (5 bases each). The CDR3 consists of 14 residues. Between the trimmed V and J ends, which lost 0 bases and 6 bases, there was a span of 12 bases. Germline V lookup: CDR1 MGHRA, CDR2 YSYEKL. CDR3 coding DNA: TGCGCCAGCAGCCAAGATGGGGGATGGAGCGAGCAGTACTTC. As protein: CASSQDGGWSEQYF.

This chain joins TRBV6-6 and TRBJ2-3; 9 nucleotides align to TRBD2. CDR3 length equals 16 residues. The germline CDR1 and CDR2 sequences are MNHNY and SVGAGI (reference sequence). After removal of 7 bases from V and 2 bases from J, the junction contained 10 bases not matched to a gene. In DNA, the CDR3 is TGTGCCAGCAACCGCTTAGGCGGGAGGGACACAGATACGCAGTATTTT. It codes for CASNRLGGRDTDTQYF.

V gene TRBV9 combines with J gene TRBJ1-2, with D unclear. This CDR3 spans 16 amino acids. The ends were cut back, 0 bases at V and 3 bases at J, with 15 bases in the middle. The V gene's germline CDR1 is SGDLS and CDR2 YYNGEE. The chain's CDR3 is CASSVVRPGRDYGYTF. CDR3 nucleotides: TGTGCCAGCAGCGTAGTAAGGCCGGGCCGTGACTATGGCTACACCTTC.

The CDR3 loop reads CASSSRLGTDTQYF. In DNA form, the CDR3 reads TGTGCCAGCAGCTCTCGACTAGGCACAGATACGCAGTATTTT. This sequence joins TRBV6-5 and TRBJ2-3, with D possibly TRBD2 on 6 matching bases. Germline lookup yields CDR1 MNHEY and CDR2 SVGAGI. The CDR3 has 14 amino acids. Trimming stripped 6 bases from V and 1 base from J, with 11 bases between.

This chain links TRBV27 with TRBJ2-6, with a tentative D call TRBD2 (6 bases). V was cut by 8 bases and J by 2 bases, with 13 bases left in between. The CDR3 has 15 residues. The germline V gene encodes CDR1 MNHEY and CDR2 SMNVEV (reference sequence). CDR3 sequence reads: CASGGMATGANVLTF. CDR3 nucleotide sequence: TGTGCCAGCGGGGGGATGGCGACTGGGGCCAACGTCCTGACTTTC.

The chain carries TRBV11-2 and TRBJ2-7; 9 bases fit TRBD2. In germline, CDR1 is SGHAT, CDR2 FQNNGV. V lost 3 bases to trimming and J lost 2 bases; unmatched junction nucleotides: 2. The CDR3 length is 14 residues. The CDR3 protein is CASSLTSGPYEQYF. For the CDR3, the DNA is TGTGCCAGCAGCTTGACTAGCGGACCCTACGAGCAGTACTTC.

This chain uses TRBV7-9 with TRBJ2-7, with D possibly matching TRBD2 (6 bases). The CDR3 runs 16 residues. V lost 5 bases and J 4 bases, leaving 21 bases between the germline ends. CDR1 SEHNR and CDR2 FQNEAQ come from the germline V gene (reference sequence). The CDR3 loop is CASSPRGGQGGYEQYF. DNA of the CDR3: TGTGCCAGCAGCCCTAGGGGAGGCCAGGGTGGGTACGAGCAGTACTTC.

The V call is TRBV5-1, the J call TRBJ2-2, with 12 bases lining up with TRBD2. The V gene's germline CDR1 is SGHRS and CDR2 YFSETQ. CDR3 size: 17 residues. V was clipped by 0 bases and J by 5 bases; unmatched bases: 5. CDR3 coding DNA: TGCGCCAGCAGCTTGGCCCCACTAGCGGGAGGTACCGGGGAGCTGTTTTTT. As protein: CASSLAPLAGGTGELFF. Based on the CDR3 plus reference TRBV5-1 and TRBJ2-2, the full variable domain is KAGVTQTPRYLIKTRGQQVTLSCSPISGHRSVSWYQQTPGQGLQFLFEYFSETQRNKGNFPGRFSGRQFSNSRSEMNVSTLELGDSALYLCASSLAPLAGGTGELFFGEGSRLTVL.

The gene calls are TRBV28 and TRBJ1-1; D is ambiguous. V shed 2 bases and J shed 11 bases, with 9 bases lying between them. Germline CDR1 and CDR2: MDHEN and SYDVKM. The CDR3 has 11 amino acids. CDR3 region: CASSLEARAFF. CDR3 sequence (DNA): TGTGCCAGCAGTTTAGAGGCACGGGCTTTCTTT. Using reference TRBV28 and TRBJ1-1 for the parts outside the CDR3, the full variable domain is DVKVTQSSRYLVKRTGEKVFLECVQDMDHENMFWYRQDPGLGLRLIYFSYDVKMKEKGDIPEGYSVSREKKERFSLILESASTNQTSMYLCASSLEARAFFGQGTRLTVV.

The chain is built from TRBV5-6 and TRBJ2-5; maybe TRBD2 (5 bases). Matching the DNA end better, TRBJ2-7 makes the J call doubtful. CDR1 is SGHDT, CDR2 YYEEEE, per germline. This CDR3 has 13 residues. Written as DNA, the CDR3 is TGTGCCAGCAGCTTGGTGAGGGCTTACGAGCAGTACTTC. It is translated as CASSLVRAYEQYF.

This clone was seen a single time. V gene TRBV10-3 combines with J gene TRBJ1-2; tentatively, D is TRBD1 (6 bases). Germline CDR1 and CDR2: ENHRY and SYGVKD. The CDR3 contains 13 residues. Deletions cut 7 bases from V and 2 bases from J, with 11 bases between. CDR3 protein: CAITRDINYGYTF. DNA of the CDR3: TGTGCCATCACTCGGGACATCAACTATGGCTACACCTTC.

This sequence joins TRBV9 and TRBJ2-7; 12 bases map to TRBD2. V lost 0 bases, J lost 4 bases, and 8 bases stayed unmatched. Germline lookup yields CDR1 SGDLS and CDR2 YYNGEE. CDR3 length: 17 residues. In DNA, the CDR3 is TGTGCCAGCAGCGTAGAAGCTAGCGGGAGGGGGCGGTACGAGCAGTACTTC. Encoded protein: CASSVEASGRGRYEQYF.

The chain recombines TRBV29-1 with TRBJ2-3, with D unclear. The germline gives CDR1 SQVTM, CDR2 ANQGSEA. V was shortened by 5 bases and J by 3 bases, with 18 bases between the two germline ends. CDR3 length equals 15 residues. CDR3 coding DNA: TGCAGCGTTTCTGGTGGGTTTGGAGATACAGATACGCAGTATTTT. Translated: CSVSGGFGDTDTQYF.

The genes are TRBV30 and TRBJ1-5; TRBD1 might be the D (5 bases). With 4 bases removed from V and 8 bases from J, the gap between germline ends came to 15 bases. Germline CDR1 is GTSNPN and CDR2 is SVGIG (reference sequence). The CDR3 spans 13 residues. CDR3 DNA: TGTGCCTGGACCGACCTGGGGGGGAAGCCCCAGCATTTT. Translation gives CAWTDLGGKPQHF.

V and J are TRBV9 and TRBJ2-5, with D possibly being TRBD2 (6 bases). Germline values: CDR1 SGDLS, CDR2 YYNGEE. The CDR3 is 14 residues long. Trimming took off 0 bases at V and 4 bases at J, with 10 bases between the two ends. The DNA of the CDR3 is TGTGCCAGCAGCGTAGCAGGGACTGGAGAGACCCAGTACTTC. It yields the protein CASSVAGTGETQYF.

The genes are TRBV5-1 and TRBJ1-2; no clear D. Trimming removed 0 bases at V and 13 bases at J, with 16 bases between. The CDR3 loop spans 13 amino acids. Germline V lookup: CDR1 SGHRS, CDR2 YFSETQ. The chain's CDR3 is CASSLDFGSAGTF. The CDR3, as DNA: TGCGCCAGCAGCTTGGATTTCGGGTCAGCCGGCACCTTC.

The chain couples TRBV10-3 to TRBJ2-7; 8 nucleotides agree with TRBD1. Germline trimming cut 6 bases from V and 3 bases from J; bases unmatched to any gene: 7. The CDR3 contains 14 residues. Germline CDR1 ENHRY, CDR2 SYGVKD. The CDR3 DNA reads TGTGCCATCAGCCTCGGACAGGGACGCTACGAGCAGTACTTC. Amino acid sequence: CAISLGQGRYEQYF.

The CDR3: CASSSPGLGNTGELFF. The DNA of the CDR3 is TGTGCCAGCTCTTCCCCGGGACTTGGAAACACCGGGGAGCTGTTTTTT. The chain recombines TRBV28 with TRBJ2-2, with TRBD2 as a possible D gene (6 bases). The CDR3 length is 16 residues. V lost 8 bases and J lost 2, with 18 bases in between. Germline loops: CDR1 MDHEN, CDR2 SYDVKM.

CDR3 in amino acids: CAISPRGNEAFF. CDR3 sequence (DNA): TGTGCCATCAGTCCCAGGGGAAATGAAGCTTTCTTT. This sequence joins TRBV10-3 and TRBJ1-1; a weak D match, TRBD1 (6 bases). Germline V gene data show CDR1 as ENHRY and CDR2 as SYGVKD. Trimming took off 5 bases at V and 7 bases at J, with 11 bases between the two ends. The CDR3 has 12 residues.

The chain recombines TRBV5-1 with TRBJ2-5; 9 nucleotides match TRBD2. CDR1 and CDR2 from the germline V gene are SGHRS and YFSETQ. CDR3 length equals 15 residues. Unmatched junction bases numbered 8, after V lost 5 bases and J lost 3 bases. CDR3 bases: TGCGCCAGCAGACCAATTAGCGGGAGCGAAGAGACCCAGTACTTC. As protein: CASRPISGSEETQYF.

The CDR3 sequence is CASSLSAYRQYF. CDR3 coding DNA: TGTGCCAGCAGCCTTAGCGCCTACCGGCAGTATTTT. The chain links TRBV11-2 to TRBJ2-3; D is possibly TRBD2 (5 bases). V shed 5 bases and J shed 11 bases, with 14 bases lying between them. The CDR3 extends over 12 amino acids. Germline CDR1 and CDR2: SGHAT and FQNNGV.

The chain carries TRBV9 and TRBJ2-1, with TRBD1 identical over 9 bases. The V gene end was trimmed by 3 bases and the J gene end by 5 bases; junction bases not matched to a gene: 9. The CDR3 spans 16 residues. The germline V gene has CDR1 SGDLS and CDR2 YYNGEE. CDR3 sequence (DNA): TGTGCCAGCAGCGGTCCCGGGACAGGGTCAAACAATGAGCAGTTCTTC. This codes for CASSGPGTGSNNEQFF.

The V and J genes are TRBV28 and TRBJ1-5, with a possible D match to TRBD1 (6 bases). Germline V gives CDR1 MDHEN, CDR2 SYDVKM. V lost 2 bases, J lost 4 bases, and 12 bases lay in between. The CDR3 is 15 residues long. The CDR3 reads CASSLLGTLNQPQHF. The DNA of the CDR3 is TGTGCCAGCAGTTTACTAGGGACACTTAATCAGCCCCAGCATTTT. Full variable domain (remainder filled in from reference TRBV28 and TRBJ1-5): DVKVTQSSRYLVKRTGEKVFLECVQDMDHENMFWYRQDPGLGLRLIYFSYDVKMKEKGDIPEGYSVSREKKERFSLILESASTNQTSMYLCASSLLGTLNQPQHFGDGTRLSIL.